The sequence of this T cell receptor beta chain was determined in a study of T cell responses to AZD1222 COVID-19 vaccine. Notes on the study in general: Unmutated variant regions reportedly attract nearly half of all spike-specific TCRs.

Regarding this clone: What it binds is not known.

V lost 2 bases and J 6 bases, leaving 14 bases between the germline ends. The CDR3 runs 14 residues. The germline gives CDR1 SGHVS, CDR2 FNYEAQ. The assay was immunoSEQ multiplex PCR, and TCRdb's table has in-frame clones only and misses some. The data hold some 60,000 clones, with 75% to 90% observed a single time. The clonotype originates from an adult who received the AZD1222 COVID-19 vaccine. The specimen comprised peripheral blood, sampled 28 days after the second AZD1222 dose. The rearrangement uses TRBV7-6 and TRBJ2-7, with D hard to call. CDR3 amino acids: CASSLHELRSEQYF. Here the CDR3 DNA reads TGTGCCAGCAGCTTACACGAGCTGAGGAGCGAGCAGTACTTC.